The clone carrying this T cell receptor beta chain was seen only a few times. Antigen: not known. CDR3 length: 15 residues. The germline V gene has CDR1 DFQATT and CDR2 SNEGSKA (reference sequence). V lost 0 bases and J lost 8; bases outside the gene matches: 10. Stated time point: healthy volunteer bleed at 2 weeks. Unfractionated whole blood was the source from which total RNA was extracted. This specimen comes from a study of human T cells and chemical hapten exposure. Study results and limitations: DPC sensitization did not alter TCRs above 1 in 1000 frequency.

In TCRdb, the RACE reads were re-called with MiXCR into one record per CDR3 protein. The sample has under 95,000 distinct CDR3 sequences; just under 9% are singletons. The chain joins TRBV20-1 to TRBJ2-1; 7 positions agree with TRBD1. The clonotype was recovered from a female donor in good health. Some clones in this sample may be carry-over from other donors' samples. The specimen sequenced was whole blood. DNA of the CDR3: TGCAGTGCTAGAGATACCCGCGCCAGGGGGTATGAGCAGTTCTTC. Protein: CSARDTRARGYEQFF.